These 9 T cell receptor beta chains originate from one sample sequenced in a study of post-analysis software for immune sequencing data. Findings and caveats of the study: Relative to controls, patients had a few TRBV segments at higher frequency, with TRBV5-6, TRBV5-1 and TRBV20-1 among these.

Carried by the TCR beta cDNA libraries were unique molecular identifiers. MiXCR, run by TCRdb on the PCR reads, gives a single entry per CDR3 protein. The table lists 820,000 or so distinct CDR3 sequences, about 53% of them singletons. These receptors lack a known antigen. The sample was blood. Source of these receptors: a girl between 10 and 17 years old with multiple sclerosis.

This clonotype was recorded a few times. J is TRBJ2-5 and V is TRBV7-2, with D hard to call. There are 15 residues in the CDR3. Germline lookup yields CDR1 SGHTA and CDR2 FQGNSA. V lost 8 bases and J lost 3, with 19 bases in between. CDR3 amino acids: CASSPPGMGKETQYF. CDR3 DNA: TGTGCCAGCTCCCCCCCCGGAATGGGAAAAGAGACCCAGTACTTC.

The V gene is TRBV29-1, the J gene TRBJ1-5; D perhaps matches TRBD1 (5 bases). Germline CDR1 and CDR2: SQVTM and ANQGSEA. The CDR3 runs to 12 residues. Between the trimmed V and J ends, which lost 4 bases and 5 bases, there was a span of 9 bases. CDR3 in amino acids: CSVGFRDQPQHF. For the CDR3, the DNA is TGCAGCGTTGGGTTCAGGGATCAGCCCCAGCATTTT.

This clonotype was recorded a few times. This chain links TRBV5-1 with TRBJ2-1, with D maybe TRBD2 (6 bases). Germline V gene lookup returns CDR1 SGHRS and CDR2 YFSETQ. Trimming cost V 0 bases and J 7 bases, with 11 bases left between them. The CDR3 is 14 residues long. CDR3 sequence (DNA): TGCGCCAGCAGCTTGGTGGCGGGGCGAAATGAGCAGTTCTTC. Translated, it gives CASSLVAGRNEQFF. The whole variable domain, remainder taken from reference TRBV5-1 and TRBJ2-1, is KAGVTQTPRYLIKTRGQQVTLSCSPISGHRSVSWYQQTPGQGLQFLFEYFSETQRNKGNFPGRFSGRQFSNSRSEMNVSTLELGDSALYLCASSLVAGRNEQFFGPGTRLTVL.

The genes are TRBV6-2 or TRBV6-3 and TRBJ2-1; D is unresolved. Germline-derived CDR1 and CDR2 are MNHEY and SVGEGT. V was cut by 3 bases and J by 6 bases, with 9 bases left in between. CDR3 length: 13 residues. CDR3 DNA: TGTGCCAGCAGTTATCGACGAATCAATGAGCAGTTCTTC. Translation gives CASSYRRINEQFF.

The chain links TRBV6-6 to TRBJ1-2, with D tentatively TRBD1 (6 bases). The CDR3 spans 14 residues. Per germline, CDR1 MNHNY and CDR2 SVGAGI (reference sequence). Trimming removed 6 bases from V and 4 bases from J, with 15 bases in between. CDR3 amino acids: CASREPQGFYGYTF. In DNA, the CDR3 is TGTGCCAGCAGGGAGCCCCAGGGGTTCTATGGCTACACCTTC.

V is TRBV5-6 and J is TRBJ1-2, with D uncertain. Germline CDR1 and CDR2: SGHDT and YYEEEE. Trimming took 4 bases from V and 12 from J, leaving 16 bases between them. The CDR3 length is 12 residues. The CDR3 sequence is CASSPPGKDDTF. CDR3 sequence (DNA): TGTGCCAGCAGCCCACCCGGCAAGGACGACACCTTC.

The chain links TRBV6-6 to TRBJ2-1; D unresolved. The CDR3 totals 11 residues. V lost 4 bases and J lost 7, with 5 bases in between. Germline V lookup: CDR1 MNHNY, CDR2 SVGAGI (reference sequence). The chain's CDR3 is CASSSANEQFF. The CDR3, as DNA: TGTGCCAGCAGTTCTGCGAATGAGCAGTTCTTC.

The J gene is TRBJ1-2, the V gene TRBV12-3 or TRBV12-4; 9 bases line up with TRBD1. J gave up 5 bases and V 4 bases, and 8 bases lay outside the gene matches. The CDR3 is made up of 15 amino acids. The DNA of the CDR3 is TGTGCCAGCAGTTCCTACAGGGGGCAAGGGTATGGCTACACCTTC. Its protein product is CASSSYRGQGYGYTF.

This clonotype was detected a few times. The CDR3 nucleotides read TGTGCCAGCAGCTTAGGGCGGGGGGACCACCATGGCTACACCTTC. This encodes CASSLGRGDHHGYTF. The chain carries TRBV9 and TRBJ1-2; D possibly corresponds to TRBD1 (5 bases). Trimming removed 4 bases at V and 6 bases at J, with 19 bases between. This CDR3 comprises 15 residues. Germline V gives CDR1 SGDLS, CDR2 YYNGEE.